This note documents a single T cell receptor beta chain sequence. Trimming removed 2 bases at V and 4 bases at J, with 19 bases between. The CDR3 loop spans 18 amino acids. Germline CDR1 is SGHDT and CDR2 is YYEEEE. This entry comes from a study of T-cell memory formation after mild COVID-19. Study information: Each donor largely had its own TCR clusters.

Each CDR3 protein is one row after TCRdb ran MiXCR on the 5' RACE reads. The repertoire includes 120,000 to 150,000 distinct CDR3 sequences, 11% to 15% of them detected once, and less than 30% sits in the top ten. The sample comprised PBMCs or a T cell subset sorted from them (not recorded which). This chain uses TRBV5-6 with TRBJ1-6; TRBD1 might be the D (6 bases). The source is an adult woman who had mild COVID-19 (a few samples of this study predate the infection). Cell type and time point are not known. For the CDR3, the DNA is TGTGCCAGCAGCTTAAATACAGGGATCCCATTTTATAATTCACCCCTCCACTTT. Its translation is CASSLNTGIPFYNSPLHF.